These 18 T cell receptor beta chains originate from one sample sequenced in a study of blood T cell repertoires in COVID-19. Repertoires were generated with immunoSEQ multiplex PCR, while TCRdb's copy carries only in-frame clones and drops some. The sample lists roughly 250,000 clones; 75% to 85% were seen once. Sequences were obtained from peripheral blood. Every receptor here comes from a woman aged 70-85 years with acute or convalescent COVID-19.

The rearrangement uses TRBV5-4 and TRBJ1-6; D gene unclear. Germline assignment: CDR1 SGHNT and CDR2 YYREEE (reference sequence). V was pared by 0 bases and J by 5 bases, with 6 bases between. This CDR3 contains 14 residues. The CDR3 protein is CASSLGQNNSPLHF. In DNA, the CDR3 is TGTGCCAGCAGCTTGGGACAAAATAATTCACCCCTCCACTTT.

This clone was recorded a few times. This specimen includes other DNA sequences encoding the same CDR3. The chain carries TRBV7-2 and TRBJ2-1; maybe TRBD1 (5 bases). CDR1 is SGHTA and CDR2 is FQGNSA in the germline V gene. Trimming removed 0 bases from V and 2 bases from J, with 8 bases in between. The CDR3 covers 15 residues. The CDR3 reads CASSLAGQTYNEQFF. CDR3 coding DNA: TGTGCCAGCAGCTTAGCGGGGCAAACCTACAATGAGCAGTTCTTC.

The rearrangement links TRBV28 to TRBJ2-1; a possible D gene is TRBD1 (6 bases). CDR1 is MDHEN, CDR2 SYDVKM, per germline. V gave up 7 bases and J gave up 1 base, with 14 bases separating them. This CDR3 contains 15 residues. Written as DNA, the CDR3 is TGTGCCAGCACCCGCACCGGGACATCCTACAATGAGCAGTTCTTC. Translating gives CASTRTGTSYNEQFF.

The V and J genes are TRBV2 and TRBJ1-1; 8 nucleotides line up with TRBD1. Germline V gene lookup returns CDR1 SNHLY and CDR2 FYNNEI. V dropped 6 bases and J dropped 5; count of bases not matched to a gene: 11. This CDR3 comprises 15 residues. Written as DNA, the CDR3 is TGTGCCAGCAGGCTTGATTGGACAGGGACGACTGAAGCTTTCTTT. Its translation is CASRLDWTGTTEAFF.

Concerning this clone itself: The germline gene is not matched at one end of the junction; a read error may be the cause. CDR3 DNA: TGTGCCAGCAGATTAGTGGGCGGGACAGGGTGGACTGAAGCTTTCTTT. This encodes CASRLVGGTGWTEAFF. The chain combines TRBV7-9 with TRBJ1-1; 9 nucleotides align to TRBD1. Germline V gives CDR1 SEHNR, CDR2 FQNEAQ (reference sequence). The CDR3 sequence is 16 residues long.

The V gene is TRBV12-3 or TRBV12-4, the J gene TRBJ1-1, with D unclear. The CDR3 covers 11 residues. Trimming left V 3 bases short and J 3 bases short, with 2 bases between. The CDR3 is CASSFDTEAFF. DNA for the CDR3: TGTGCCAGCAGTTTCGACACTGAAGCTTTCTTT.

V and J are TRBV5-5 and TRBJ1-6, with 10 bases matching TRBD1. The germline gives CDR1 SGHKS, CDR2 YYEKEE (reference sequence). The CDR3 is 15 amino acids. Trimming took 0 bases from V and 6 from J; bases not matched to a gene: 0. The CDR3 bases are TGTGCCAGCAGCTTGGGGGACAGGGGTAATTCACCCCTCCACTTT. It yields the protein CASSLGDRGNSPLHF.

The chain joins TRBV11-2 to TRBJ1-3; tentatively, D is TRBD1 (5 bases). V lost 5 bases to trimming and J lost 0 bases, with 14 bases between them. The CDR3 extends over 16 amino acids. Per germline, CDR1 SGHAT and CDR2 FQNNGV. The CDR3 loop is CASSLLGGSSGNTIYF. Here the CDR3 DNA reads TGTGCCAGCAGCCTACTTGGGGGGAGCTCTGGAAACACCATATATTTT.

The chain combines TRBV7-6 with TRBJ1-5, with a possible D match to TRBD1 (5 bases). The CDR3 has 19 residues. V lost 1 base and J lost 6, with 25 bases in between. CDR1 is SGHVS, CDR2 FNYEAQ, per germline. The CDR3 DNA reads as TGTGCCAGCAGCTTAGGTAAATTATGTCGCGACAGAGGTTTTCAGCCCCAGCATTTT. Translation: CASSLGKLCRDRGFQPQHF.

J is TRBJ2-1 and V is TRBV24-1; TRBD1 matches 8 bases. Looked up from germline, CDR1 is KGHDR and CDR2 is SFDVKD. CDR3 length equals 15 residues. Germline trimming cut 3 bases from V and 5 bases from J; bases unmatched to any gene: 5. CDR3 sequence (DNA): TGTGCCACCAGTGATCCGGGACAGGCAGACAATGAGCAGTTCTTC. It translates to CATSDPGQADNEQFF.

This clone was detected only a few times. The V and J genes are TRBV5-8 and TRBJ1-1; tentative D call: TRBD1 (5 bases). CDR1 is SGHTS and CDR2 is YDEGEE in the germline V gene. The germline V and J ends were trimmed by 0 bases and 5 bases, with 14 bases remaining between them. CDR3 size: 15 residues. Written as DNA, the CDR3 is TGTGCCAGCAGCTTGGTCCCAGGGAAGAAAACTGAAGCTTTCTTT. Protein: CASSLVPGKKTEAFF.

CDR3 residues: CASSLAGTTYEQYF. CDR3 DNA: TGCGCCAGCAGCTTGGCCGGGACAACCTACGAGCAGTACTTC. The chain recombines TRBV5-1 with TRBJ2-7, with D possibly being TRBD1 (6 bases). Trimming removed 0 bases from V and 2 bases from J, with 9 bases in between. The CDR3 is made up of 14 amino acids. Germline-derived CDR1 and CDR2 are SGHRS and YFSETQ.

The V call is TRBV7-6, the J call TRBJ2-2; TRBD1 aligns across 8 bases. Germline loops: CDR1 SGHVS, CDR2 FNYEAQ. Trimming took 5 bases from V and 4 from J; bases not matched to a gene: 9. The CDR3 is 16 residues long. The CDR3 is CASSLTGTGLTGELFF. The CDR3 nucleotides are TGTGCCAGCAGCCTCACCGGGACAGGACTCACCGGGGAGCTGTTTTTT.

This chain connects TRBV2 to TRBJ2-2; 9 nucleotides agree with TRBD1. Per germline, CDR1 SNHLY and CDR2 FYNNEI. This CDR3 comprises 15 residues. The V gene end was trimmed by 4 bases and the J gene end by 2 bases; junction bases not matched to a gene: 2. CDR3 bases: TGTGCCAGCAGTGGACAGGGGGTTAACACCGGGGAGCTGTTTTTT. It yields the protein CASSGQGVNTGELFF. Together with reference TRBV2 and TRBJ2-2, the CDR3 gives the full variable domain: EPEVTQTPSHQVTQMGQEVILRCVPISNHLYFYWYRQILGQKVEFLVSFYNNEISEKSEIFDDQFSVERPDGSNFTLKIRSTKLEDSAMYFCASSGQGVNTGELFFGEGSRLTVL.

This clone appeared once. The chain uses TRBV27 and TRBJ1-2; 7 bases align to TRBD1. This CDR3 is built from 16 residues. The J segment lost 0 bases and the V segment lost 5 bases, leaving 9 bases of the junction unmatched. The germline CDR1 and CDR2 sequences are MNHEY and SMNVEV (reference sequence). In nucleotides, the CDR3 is TGTGCCAGCAGTACCCTGTACAGGGGAACTAACTATGGCTACACCTTC. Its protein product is CASSTLYRGTNYGYTF.

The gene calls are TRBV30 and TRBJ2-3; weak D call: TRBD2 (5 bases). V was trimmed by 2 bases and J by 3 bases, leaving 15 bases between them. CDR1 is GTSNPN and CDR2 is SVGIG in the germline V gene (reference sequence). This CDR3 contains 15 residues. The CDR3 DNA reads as TGTGCCTGGAGTCCGACCGGGGAGCTGACAGATACGCAGTATTTT. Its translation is CAWSPTGELTDTQYF.

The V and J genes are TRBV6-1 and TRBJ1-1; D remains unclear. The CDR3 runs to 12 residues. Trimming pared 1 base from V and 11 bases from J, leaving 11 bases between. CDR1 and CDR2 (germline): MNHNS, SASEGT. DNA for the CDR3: TGTGCCAGCAGTGAAGGAAGGCTGCGGGCTTTCTTT. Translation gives CASSEGRLRAFF.

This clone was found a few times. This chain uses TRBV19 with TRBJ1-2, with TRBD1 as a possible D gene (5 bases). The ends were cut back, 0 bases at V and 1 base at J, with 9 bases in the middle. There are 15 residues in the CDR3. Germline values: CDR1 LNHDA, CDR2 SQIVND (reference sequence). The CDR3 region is CASSIDPTVNYGYTF. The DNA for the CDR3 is TGTGCCAGTAGTATAGATCCGACAGTTAACTATGGCTACACCTTC. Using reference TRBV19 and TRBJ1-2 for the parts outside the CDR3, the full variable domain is DGGITQSPKYLFRKEGQNVTLSCEQNLNHDAMYWYRQDPGQGLRLIYYSQIVNDFQKGDIAEGYSVSREKKESFPLTVTSAQKNPTAFYLCASSIDPTVNYGYTFGSGTRLTVV.